Below, 19 T cell receptor beta chains from the same sample are listed, as sequenced in a study of cytomegalovirus exposure and HLA in healthy donors (dated by TCRdb to 2017 to 2019). The library was built by means of the immunoSEQ multiplex PCR assay. The multiplex PCR relied on a mix of 60 forward primers for TCR Vbeta segments and 13 reverse primers for TCR Jbeta segments. Entries here come from immuneACCESS through TCRdb and include only in-frame sequences with V and J called. Some clones fail to appear in such tables; in the studies checked, an unresolved V gene covers under half of the shortfall, and the cause of the remainder is unknown. The sample contains 100,000 to 120,000 clones, about four fifths of them found a single time. Around 2.9% of the sample is in the top ten clones. The sequenced material came from PBMCs. These receptor sequences come from a woman aged 60-75 years in good health and CMV-seropositive.

The J gene is TRBJ1-2, the V gene TRBV30, with a tentative D call TRBD1 (5 bases). The germline gives CDR1 GTSNPN, CDR2 SVGIG (reference sequence). Trimming cost V 0 bases and J 7 bases, with 12 bases left between them. The CDR3 totals 13 residues. This CDR3 reads CAWSVRGGVGYTF. CDR3 DNA sequence: TGTGCCTGGAGTGTACGAGGAGGGGTTGGCTACACCTTC.

The gene calls are TRBV9 and TRBJ2-5; TRBD2 matches at 9 bases. The germline CDR1 and CDR2 sequences are SGDLS and YYNGEE. With 0 bases clipped from V and 5 bases from J, the junction kept 8 bases outside the gene matches. CDR3 size: 16 residues. CDR3 protein: CASSVAVGAGGETQYF. CDR3 DNA sequence: TGTGCCAGCAGCGTAGCTGTAGGAGCGGGAGGCGAGACCCAGTACTTC.

This clone was counted a few times. The CDR3 loop is CASSQRLTYEQYF. CDR3 nucleotide sequence: TGCGCCAGCAGCCAACGACTAACCTACGAGCAGTACTTC. The V and J genes are TRBV4-1 and TRBJ2-7; D might be TRBD2 (5 bases). CDR1 is MGHRA and CDR2 is YSYEKL in the germline V gene. The germline V and J ends were trimmed by 2 bases and 2 bases, with 7 bases remaining between them. This CDR3 region has 13 residues.

This clone was seen only once. The chain has TRBV10-2 and TRBJ2-7; a weak D match, TRBD2 (5 bases). Trimming took 6 bases from V and 3 from J, leaving 12 bases between them. This CDR3 contains 13 residues. From germline, CDR1 is WSHSY and CDR2 SAAADI. CDR3 DNA: TGCGCCAGCAGGACGTCCAGCGGCTACGAGCAGTACTTC. Its protein product is CASRTSSGYEQYF.

The chain recombines TRBV5-4 with TRBJ2-7, with TRBD2 matching over 7 bases. From germline, CDR1 is SGHNT and CDR2 YYREEE (reference sequence). The CDR3 covers 14 residues. The ends lost 4 bases at V and 13 bases at J; junction bases unmatched: 17. The CDR3 DNA is TGTGCCAGCAGCCAAGATCTTGCGGGAGACCACTTTTACTTC. Translating gives CASSQDLAGDHFYF.

The chain carries TRBV5-1 and TRBJ2-2; a possible D gene is TRBD1 (6 bases). The CDR3 loop spans 16 amino acids. V lost 1 base to trimming and J lost 2 bases, with 12 bases between them. CDR1 is SGHRS and CDR2 is YFSETQ in the germline V gene. CDR3 in amino acids: CASSLFPGTNTGELFF. CDR3 bases: TGCGCCAGCAGCTTGTTCCCCGGGACAAACACCGGGGAGCTGTTTTTT.

The chain employs TRBV7-2 and TRBJ1-5; D is unclear. The CDR3 sequence is 15 residues long. Deletions cut 3 bases from V and 6 bases from J, with 15 bases between. Per germline, CDR1 SGHTA and CDR2 FQGNSA. CDR3 nucleotide sequence: TGTGCCAGCAGCTTGCAGTCAACTATGGGTCAGCCCCAGCATTTT. It is translated as CASSLQSTMGQPQHF.

The genes are TRBV12-5 and TRBJ2-3, with D uncertain. The CDR3 runs 14 residues. From germline, CDR1 is LGHNT and CDR2 FRNRAP. V lost 7 bases to trimming and J lost 4 bases, with 15 bases between them. DNA of the CDR3: TGTGCTAGTGCCCCCTCTAGTTCTGCAGATACGCAGTATTTT. This encodes CASAPSSSADTQYF.

The rearrangement uses TRBV20-1 and TRBJ2-1, with 7 bases that match TRBD2. Germline-derived CDR1 and CDR2 are DFQATT and SNEGSKA (reference sequence). The CDR3 sequence is 11 residues long. The ends lost 5 bases at V and 7 bases at J; junction bases unmatched: 2. CDR3 protein: CSAYSGNEQFF. The CDR3 DNA follows: TGCAGTGCTTATAGCGGGAATGAGCAGTTCTTC.

This clone has a single count. The chain joins TRBV18 to TRBJ2-4; possible D gene TRBD2, 6 bases. The V end lost 3 bases, the J end lost 12 bases, and 15 bases lay between the germline ends. The CDR3 covers 13 residues. The germline gives CDR1 KGHSH, CDR2 LQKENI. CDR3 DNA sequence: TGTGCCAGCTCACCGAGGCGGGAAGGTGCTCAGTACTTC. The encoded protein is CASSPRREGAQYF.

The chain joins TRBV5-4 to TRBJ2-2, with D tentatively TRBD1 (6 bases). Germline V gene data show CDR1 as SGHNT and CDR2 as YYREEE (reference sequence). This CDR3 contains 14 residues. V gave up 4 bases and J gave up 2 bases, with 9 bases separating them. The CDR3 is CASSKQGNTGELFF. Written as DNA, the CDR3 is TGTGCCAGCAGCAAACAGGGAAACACCGGGGAGCTGTTTTTT.

Comments on this clone: Other DNA sequences in this specimen translate into the identical CDR3. The gene calls are TRBV19 and TRBJ1-2, with TRBD1 as a possible D gene (5 bases). Looked up from germline, CDR1 is LNHDA and CDR2 is SQIVND (reference sequence). The CDR3 contains 12 residues. V was trimmed by 3 bases and J by 4 bases, leaving 6 bases between them. DNA of the CDR3: TGTGCCAGTAGTATGGGGGGCTATGGCTACACCTTC. It translates to CASSMGGYGYTF. The complete variable domain, with remaining parts taken from reference TRBV19 and TRBJ1-2, reads DGGITQSPKYLFRKEGQNVTLSCEQNLNHDAMYWYRQDPGQGLRLIYYSQIVNDFQKGDIAEGYSVSREKKESFPLTVTSAQKNPTAFYLCASSMGGYGYTFGSGTRLTVV.

V usage is TRBV18 and J usage is TRBJ2-7; perhaps TRBD2 as D (7 bases). The length of the CDR3 is 15 residues. Trimming took off 3 bases at V and 2 bases at J, with 14 bases between the two ends. CDR1 and CDR2 (germline): KGHSH, LQKENI. CDR3 in amino acids: CASSPGGLAAYEQYF. The DNA of the CDR3 is TGTGCCAGCTCACCGGGGGGGCTAGCGGCCTACGAGCAGTACTTC.

The table lists this clone with a few counts. The genes are TRBV9 and TRBJ1-5; TRBD1 matches at 7 bases. The CDR3 consists of 15 residues. V was clipped by 0 bases and J by 4 bases; unmatched bases: 4. CDR1 is SGDLS and CDR2 is YYNGEE in the germline V gene. CDR3 in DNA: TGTGCCAGCAGCGTAGAAGGGACAGTAAATCAGCCCCAGCATTTT. Encoded protein: CASSVEGTVNQPQHF. Combining the CDR3 with reference TRBV9 and TRBJ1-5 gives the whole variable domain DSGVTQTPKHLITATGQRVTLRCSPRSGDLSVYWYQQSLDQGLQFLIQYYNGEERAKGNILERFSAQQFPDLHSELNLSSLELGDSALYFCASSVEGTVNQPQHFGDGTRLSIL.

The V and J genes are TRBV2 and TRBJ1-5; D is undetermined. Per germline, CDR1 SNHLY and CDR2 FYNNEI. Trimming cost V 2 bases and J 0 bases, with 5 bases left between them. The CDR3 loop spans 14 amino acids. CDR3 sequence (DNA): TGTGCCAGCAGTGAACAGGATAGCAATCAGCCCCAGCATTTT. Protein: CASSEQDSNQPQHF.

This chain joins TRBV7-2 and TRBJ2-5, with 11 bases identical to TRBD2. J was trimmed by 11 bases and V by 5 bases; bases with no gene match: 13. This CDR3 spans 15 amino acids. Germline V gives CDR1 SGHTA, CDR2 FQGNSA. The CDR3 spells CASSSFLAGGGEQYF. In nucleotides, the CDR3 is TGTGCCAGCAGCAGCTTTCTAGCGGGAGGTGGAGAGCAGTACTTC.

CDR3 loop: CASSETARGWLAEQYF. CDR3 coding DNA: TGCGCCAGCAGTGAGACGGCTAGAGGGTGGTTGGCCGAGCAGTACTTC. The chain couples TRBV10-2 to TRBJ2-7; weak D call: TRBD2 (5 bases). The CDR3 is 16 residues long. V was trimmed by 2 bases and J by 6 bases, leaving 20 bases between them. Germline CDR1 and CDR2: WSHSY and SAAADI.

The chain uses TRBV9 and TRBJ1-4; D not certain. Germline CDR1 and CDR2: SGDLS and YYNGEE. This CDR3 comprises 14 residues. The germline V and J ends were trimmed by 1 base and 5 bases, with 9 bases remaining between them. The CDR3 DNA is TGTGCCAGCAGCGTAACAGTATTAAATGAAAAACTGTTTTTT. This translates into CASSVTVLNEKLFF.

The chain is built from TRBV19 and TRBJ1-2; 9 bases are shared with TRBD1. The germline gives CDR1 LNHDA, CDR2 SQIVND (reference sequence). The CDR3 has 18 residues. V lost 1 base and J lost 4; bases outside the gene matches: 13. The CDR3 coding sequence is TGTGCCAGTAGTATAGGGCCCGGGACAGGGCGCTCGGGCTATGGCTACACCTTC. Translating gives CASSIGPGTGRSGYGYTF.